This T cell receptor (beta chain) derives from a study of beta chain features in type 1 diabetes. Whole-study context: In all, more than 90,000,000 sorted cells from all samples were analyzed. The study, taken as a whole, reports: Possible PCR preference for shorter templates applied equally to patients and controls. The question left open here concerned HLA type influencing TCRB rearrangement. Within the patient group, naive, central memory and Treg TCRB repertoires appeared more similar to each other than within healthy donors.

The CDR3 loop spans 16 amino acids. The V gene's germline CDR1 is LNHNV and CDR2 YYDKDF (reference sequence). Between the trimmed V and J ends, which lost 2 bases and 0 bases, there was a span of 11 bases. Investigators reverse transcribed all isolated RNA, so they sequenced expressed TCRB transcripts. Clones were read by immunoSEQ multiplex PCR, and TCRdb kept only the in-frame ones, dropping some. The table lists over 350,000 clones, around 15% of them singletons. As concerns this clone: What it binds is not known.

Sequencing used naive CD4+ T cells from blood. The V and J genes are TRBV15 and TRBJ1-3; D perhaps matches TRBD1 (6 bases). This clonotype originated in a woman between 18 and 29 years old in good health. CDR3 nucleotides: TGTGCCACCAGCAGACAGGACAGAGTCTCTGGAAACACCATATATTTT. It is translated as CATSRQDRVSGNTIYF.